Sequencing of this T cell receptor (beta chain) was carried out in a study of lymphopenia after photon versus proton radiotherapy. Study-level findings and limits: In patients who died, overall survival fell as post-nadir TCR diversity dropped more. Oligoclonal CD8+ Temra expansion after nadir drove photon patients' diversity drop. Survival link was tested only in deceased patients; proton benefit remains a possibility. Under photons, naive T cells and diversity fell while effector/memory populations rose.

Profiled with immunoSEQ multiplex PCR; TCRdb holds only in-frame clones, not every one. The sample yields around 160,000 clones, roughly nine tenths seen once. As to this clone: Its antigen is still unknown.

The length of the CDR3 is 15 residues. Trimming took off 4 bases at V and 0 bases at J, with 10 bases between the two ends. Germline V gives CDR1 SGHVT, CDR2 SQSDAQ. J is TRBJ1-5 and V is TRBV7-4; possibly TRBD1 for D (5 bases). The starting material was peripheral blood, obtained from a patient treated with photon-based radiotherapy. The receptor was isolated from a man between 45 and 60 years old with gastric cancer. The CDR3 loop is CASSYGHFSNQPQHF. The CDR3 DNA follows: TGTGCCAGCAGCTACGGACATTTTAGCAATCAGCCCCAGCATTTT.